Each of the 17 T cell receptor beta chains below was sequenced from the same sample in a study of shared clonotypes between healthy human individuals. Only in-frame clones appear in the TCRdb table, and some are missing; sequencing was by immunoSEQ multiplex PCR. The repertoire holds about 2.5 million clones, under 95% seen once, with around 0.4% in the top ten. Sequenced sample: naive CD4+ T cells from PBMCs. The subset here: CD45RA+ positively selected. The receptor set was obtained from a man between 18 and 29 years old in good health. Some clones in this sample may be carry-over from other donors' samples.

CDR3 in amino acids: CAWSKVNQPQHF. CDR3 nucleotide sequence: TGTGCCTGGAGTAAGGTAAATCAGCCCCAGCATTTT. The rearrangement joins TRBV30 to TRBJ1-5; D gene unclear. V gave up 2 bases and J gave up 4 bases, with 6 bases separating them. Looked up from germline, CDR1 is GTSNPN and CDR2 is SVGIG (reference sequence). This CDR3 comprises 12 residues.

This clone was found a few times. Other nucleotide sequences in the sample specify the same CDR3. The V and J genes are TRBV28 and TRBJ1-1, with D unresolved. The CDR3 has 13 residues. In germline, CDR1 is MDHEN, CDR2 SYDVKM. The CDR3 sequence is CAVRKPMNTEAFF. In nucleotides, the CDR3 is TGTGCTGTGAGAAAGCCGATGAACACTGAAGCTTTCTTT. Full variable domain (missing parts from reference TRBV28 and TRBJ1-1): DVKVTQSSRYLVKRTGEKVFLECVQDMDHENMFWYRQDPGLGLRLIYFSYDVKMKEKGDIPEGYSVSREKKERFSLILESASTNQTSMYLCAVRKPMNTEAFFGQGTRLTVV.

V and J are TRBV5-1 and TRBJ2-1, with 10 bases that match TRBD2. This CDR3 region has 15 residues. Germline trimming cut 0 bases from V and 8 bases from J; bases unmatched to any gene: 5. Germline CDR1 reads SGHRS; CDR2 reads YFSETQ. Written as DNA, the CDR3 is TGCGCCAGCAGCTTGGAGCTAGCGGGAGCCGATGAGCAGTTCTTC. Translation: CASSLELAGADEQFF.

V and J are TRBV7-2 and TRBJ1-5; D gene uncertain. Germline-derived CDR1 and CDR2 are SGHTA and FQGNSA. CDR3 length: 15 amino acids. Trimming cost V 1 base and J 3 bases, with 10 bases left between them. CDR3 loop: CASSLDGTYNQPQHF. CDR3 sequence (DNA): TGTGCCAGCAGCTTAGATGGAACATACAATCAGCCCCAGCATTTT.

The chain couples TRBV29-1 to TRBJ2-3; 12 nucleotides match TRBD2. The CDR3 is 14 amino acids. The germline gives CDR1 SQVTM, CDR2 ANQGSEA. V lost 8 bases and J lost 2; bases outside the gene matches: 5. The CDR3 DNA reads TGCAGCCTAGGACTAGCGGGGCTCACAGATACGCAGTATTTT. It is translated as CSLGLAGLTDTQYF.

The rearrangement joins TRBV29-1 to TRBJ2-1; 13 nucleotides agree with TRBD2. V was clipped by 4 bases and J by 8 bases; unmatched bases: 5. This CDR3 has 14 residues. Germline lookup yields CDR1 SQVTM and CDR2 ANQGSEA. This CDR3 reads CSVAGLAGADEQFF. Here the CDR3 DNA reads TGCAGCGTTGCCGGACTAGCGGGAGCGGATGAGCAGTTCTTC.

The CDR3 DNA reads TGTGCCAGTAGGCAGGGGGCGCGAGGAAACACCATATATTTT. Its protein product is CASRQGARGNTIYF. The chain has TRBV19 and TRBJ1-3, with 8 bases fitting TRBD1. With 6 bases clipped from V and 4 bases from J, the junction kept 5 bases outside the gene matches. Germline-derived CDR1 and CDR2 are LNHDA and SQIVND (reference sequence). The CDR3 is made up of 14 amino acids. The entire variable domain, with the rest obtained from reference TRBV19 and TRBJ1-3, is as follows: DGGITQSPKYLFRKEGQNVTLSCEQNLNHDAMYWYRQDPGQGLRLIYYSQIVNDFQKGDIAEGYSVSREKKESFPLTVTSAQKNPTAFYLCASRQGARGNTIYFGEGSWLTVV.

This clone showed up just once. The chain employs TRBV28 and TRBJ2-1, with 9 bases aligning to TRBD2. The CDR3 sequence is 19 residues long. Germline CDR1 is MDHEN and CDR2 is SYDVKM. V lost 7 bases and J lost 0; bases outside the gene matches: 16. CDR3 amino acids: CASTRRPSGNLVSYNEQFF. The CDR3 nucleotides are TGTGCCAGCACCCGCCGGCCTAGCGGGAACTTAGTCTCCTACAATGAGCAGTTCTTC.

This chain connects TRBV6-6 to TRBJ1-1; D gene uncertain. The V gene's germline CDR1 is MNHNY and CDR2 SVGAGI (reference sequence). This CDR3 spans 12 amino acids. The V end was cut by 3 bases, the J end by 7 bases, with 9 bases between. CDR3 DNA sequence: TGTGCCAGCAGTTATACGGTGGATGAAGCTTTCTTT. Its protein product is CASSYTVDEAFF.

Note on this clone: This sample includes further DNA sequences coding for the same CDR3. The chain couples TRBV5-1 to TRBJ1-4, with D possibly matching TRBD1 (5 bases). The CDR3 length is 14 residues. V gave up 1 base and J gave up 3 bases, with 7 bases separating them. The germline V gene encodes CDR1 SGHRS and CDR2 YFSETQ. The CDR3 DNA follows: TGCGCCAGCAGCTTGACAGGATCTAATGAAAAACTGTTTTTT. Amino acid sequence: CASSLTGSNEKLFF.

The V and J genes are TRBV4-1 and TRBJ2-5; 7 bases agree with TRBD1. Germline values: CDR1 MGHRA, CDR2 YSYEKL. The CDR3 is 18 amino acids. Germline trimming cut 1 base from V and 2 bases from J; bases unmatched to any gene: 13. CDR3 in amino acids: CASSQVGARTGVQETQYF. The DNA of the CDR3 is TGCGCCAGCAGCCAAGTAGGGGCCCGTACAGGGGTTCAAGAGACCCAGTACTTC.

As for this clone: This sample includes further DNA sequences coding for the same CDR3. The chain carries TRBV18 and TRBJ2-3, with D hard to call. Trimming cost V 3 bases and J 0 bases, with 4 bases left between them. Looked up from germline, CDR1 is KGHSH and CDR2 is LQKENI. The CDR3 is made up of 13 amino acids. The DNA for the CDR3 is TGTGCCAGCTCACCGGCGAGCACAGATACGCAGTATTTT. This encodes CASSPASTDTQYF.

The chain uses TRBV5-1 and TRBJ2-3; either TRBD1 or TRBD2 may fit D (6 bases each). V lost 4 bases to trimming and J lost 4 bases, with 19 bases between them. The germline gives CDR1 SGHRS, CDR2 YFSETQ. The length of the CDR3 is 16 residues. CDR3 sequence: CASSPTAKGGPDTQYF. The CDR3, as DNA: TGCGCCAGCAGCCCCACCGCGAAGGGGGGCCCAGATACGCAGTATTTT.

The chain uses TRBV5-8 and TRBJ1-1; 9 bases are shared with TRBD1. The CDR3 has 15 amino acids. Germline trimming cut 0 bases from V and 1 base from J; bases unmatched to any gene: 1. Germline CDR1 and CDR2: SGHTS and YDEGEE. DNA for the CDR3: TGTGCCAGCAGCTTGGGACAGGGGGGGAACACTGAAGCTTTCTTT. It is translated as CASSLGQGGNTEAFF.

The V call is TRBV2, the J call TRBJ2-5; D remains unclear. Germline CDR1 SNHLY, CDR2 FYNNEI. The CDR3 loop spans 14 amino acids. The ends were cut back, 6 bases at V and 3 bases at J, with 14 bases in the middle. This CDR3 is CASRTDREKETQYF. CDR3 coding DNA: TGTGCCAGCAGGACGGACCGAGAGAAAGAGACCCAGTACTTC.

The chain combines TRBV7-3 with TRBJ1-5, with D hard to call. Trimming took off 5 bases at V and 0 bases at J, with 11 bases between the two ends. The CDR3 runs to 15 residues. From germline, CDR1 is SGHTA and CDR2 FQGTGA. The chain's CDR3 is CASSPGSLSNQPQHF. As DNA, the CDR3 is TGTGCCAGCAGCCCGGGTTCCCTTAGCAATCAGCCCCAGCATTTT.

V gene TRBV7-2 combines with J gene TRBJ2-1; 9 bases match TRBD2. Trimming removed 2 bases from V and 6 bases from J; junction bases left unmatched: 5. The CDR3 loop spans 15 amino acids. Germline lookup yields CDR1 SGHTA and CDR2 FQGNSA. This CDR3 reads CASSLFQREANEQFF. CDR3 in DNA: TGTGCCAGCAGCTTATTCCAGCGGGAGGCCAATGAGCAGTTCTTC.